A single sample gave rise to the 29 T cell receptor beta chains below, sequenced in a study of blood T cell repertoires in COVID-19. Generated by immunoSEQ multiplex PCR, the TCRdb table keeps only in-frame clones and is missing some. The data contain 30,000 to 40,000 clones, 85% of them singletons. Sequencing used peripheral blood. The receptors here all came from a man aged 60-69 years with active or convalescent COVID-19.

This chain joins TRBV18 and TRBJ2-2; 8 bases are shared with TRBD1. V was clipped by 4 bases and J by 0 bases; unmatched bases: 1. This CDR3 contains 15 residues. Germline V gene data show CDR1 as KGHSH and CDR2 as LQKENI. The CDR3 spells CASSLGQANTGELFF. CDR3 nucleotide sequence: TGTGCCAGCTCACTGGGACAGGCGAACACCGGGGAGCTGTTTTTT.

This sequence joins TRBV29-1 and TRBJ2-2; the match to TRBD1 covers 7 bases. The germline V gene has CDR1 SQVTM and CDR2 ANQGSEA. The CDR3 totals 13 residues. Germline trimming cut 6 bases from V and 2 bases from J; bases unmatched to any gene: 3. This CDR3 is CSVGTVNTGELFF. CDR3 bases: TGCAGCGTCGGGACAGTAAACACCGGGGAGCTGTTTTTT.

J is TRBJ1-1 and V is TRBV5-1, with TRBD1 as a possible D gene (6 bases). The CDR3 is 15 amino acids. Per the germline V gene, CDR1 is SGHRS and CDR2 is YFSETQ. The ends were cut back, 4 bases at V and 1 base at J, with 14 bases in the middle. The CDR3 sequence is CASSAQGHPNTEAFF. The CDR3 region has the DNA TGCGCCAGCAGCGCCCAGGGACATCCGAACACTGAAGCTTTCTTT.

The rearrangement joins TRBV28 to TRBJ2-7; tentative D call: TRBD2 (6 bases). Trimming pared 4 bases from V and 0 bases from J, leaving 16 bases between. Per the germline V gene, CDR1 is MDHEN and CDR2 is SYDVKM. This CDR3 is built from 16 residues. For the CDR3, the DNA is TGTGCCAGCAGTTCCGGCGGGACGCCGAGCTCCTACGAGCAGTACGTC. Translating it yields CASSSGGTPSSYEQYV.

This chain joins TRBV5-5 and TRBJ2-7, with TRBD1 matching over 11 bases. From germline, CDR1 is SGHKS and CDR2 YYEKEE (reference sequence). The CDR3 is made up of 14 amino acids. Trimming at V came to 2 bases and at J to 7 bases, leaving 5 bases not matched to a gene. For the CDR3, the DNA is TGTGCCAGCAGCTTCGGACAGGGGGCGCGTGAGCAGTACGTC. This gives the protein CASSFGQGAREQYV.

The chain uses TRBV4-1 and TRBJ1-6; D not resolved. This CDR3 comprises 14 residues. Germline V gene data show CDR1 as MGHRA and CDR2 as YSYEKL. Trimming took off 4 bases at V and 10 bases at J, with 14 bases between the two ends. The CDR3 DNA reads TGCGCCAGCAGCCTACAAGATGCGGGGTCACCCCTCCACTTT. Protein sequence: CASSLQDAGSPLHF.

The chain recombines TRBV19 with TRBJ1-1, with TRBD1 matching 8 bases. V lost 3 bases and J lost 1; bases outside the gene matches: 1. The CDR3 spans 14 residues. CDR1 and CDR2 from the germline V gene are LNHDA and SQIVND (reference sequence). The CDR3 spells CASSMDRANTEAFF. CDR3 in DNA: TGTGCCAGTAGTATGGACAGGGCGAACACTGAAGCTTTCTTT.

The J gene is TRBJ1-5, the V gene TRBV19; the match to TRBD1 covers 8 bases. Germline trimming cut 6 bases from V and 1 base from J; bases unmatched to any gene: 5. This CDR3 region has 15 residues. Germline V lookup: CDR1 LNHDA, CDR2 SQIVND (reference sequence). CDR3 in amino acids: CASRTQGASNQPQHF. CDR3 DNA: TGTGCCAGTAGGACTCAGGGGGCGAGCAATCAGCCCCAGCATTTT.

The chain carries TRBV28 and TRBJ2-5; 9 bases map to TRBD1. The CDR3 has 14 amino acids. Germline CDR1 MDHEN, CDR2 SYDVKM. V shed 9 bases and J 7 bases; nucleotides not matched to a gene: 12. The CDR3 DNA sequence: TGTGCCAGTCAAAGGACAGGGGTGCGGGGGACCCAGTACTTC. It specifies CASQRTGVRGTQYF. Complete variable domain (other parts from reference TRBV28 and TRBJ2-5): DVKVTQSSRYLVKRTGEKVFLECVQDMDHENMFWYRQDPGLGLRLIYFSYDVKMKEKGDIPEGYSVSREKKERFSLILESASTNQTSMYLCASQRTGVRGTQYFGPGTRLLVL.

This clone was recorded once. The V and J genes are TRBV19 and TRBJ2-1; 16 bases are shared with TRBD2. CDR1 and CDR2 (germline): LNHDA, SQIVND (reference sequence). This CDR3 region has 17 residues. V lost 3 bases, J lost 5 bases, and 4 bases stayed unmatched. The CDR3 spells CASSIGTSGGANNEQFF. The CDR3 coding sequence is TGTGCCAGTAGTATCGGGACTAGCGGGGGGGCAAACAATGAGCAGTTCTTC.

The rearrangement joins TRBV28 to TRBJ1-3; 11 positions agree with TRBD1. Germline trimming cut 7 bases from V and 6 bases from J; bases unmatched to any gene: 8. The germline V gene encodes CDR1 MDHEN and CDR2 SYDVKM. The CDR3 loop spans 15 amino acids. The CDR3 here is CASTRGQGVENTIYF. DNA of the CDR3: TGTGCCAGCACCCGGGGACAGGGGGTGGAAAACACCATATATTTT.

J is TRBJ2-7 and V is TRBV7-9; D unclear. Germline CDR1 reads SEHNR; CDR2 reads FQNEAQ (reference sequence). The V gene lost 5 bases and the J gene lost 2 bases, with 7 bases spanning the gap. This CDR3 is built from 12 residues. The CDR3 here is CASSGSTYEQYV. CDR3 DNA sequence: TGTGCCAGCAGCGGCAGTACCTACGAGCAGTACGTC.

The DNA for the CDR3 is TGCAGCGTTGAAACAGGGCCGGGTCAGCCCCAGCATTTT. Its translation: CSVETGPGQPQHF. J is TRBJ1-5 and V is TRBV29-1; a possible D gene is TRBD1 (6 bases). The germline gives CDR1 SQVTM, CDR2 ANQGSEA. CDR3 length: 13 amino acids. V was pared by 2 bases and J by 6 bases, with 11 bases between.

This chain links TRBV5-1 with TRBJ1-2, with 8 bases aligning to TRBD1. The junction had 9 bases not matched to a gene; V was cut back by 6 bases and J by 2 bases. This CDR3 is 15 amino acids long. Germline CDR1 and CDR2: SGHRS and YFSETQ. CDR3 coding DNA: TGCGCCAGCACCCTTAGCCAGGGGGCGAACTATGGCTACACCTTC. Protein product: CASTLSQGANYGYTF.

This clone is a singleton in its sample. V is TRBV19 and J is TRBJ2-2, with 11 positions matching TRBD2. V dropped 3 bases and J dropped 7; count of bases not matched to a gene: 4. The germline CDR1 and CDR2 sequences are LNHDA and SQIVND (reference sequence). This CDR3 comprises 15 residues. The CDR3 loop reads CASSITSGSVGELFF. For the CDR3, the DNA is TGTGCCAGTAGTATCACTAGCGGGAGCGTCGGGGAGCTGTTTTTT.

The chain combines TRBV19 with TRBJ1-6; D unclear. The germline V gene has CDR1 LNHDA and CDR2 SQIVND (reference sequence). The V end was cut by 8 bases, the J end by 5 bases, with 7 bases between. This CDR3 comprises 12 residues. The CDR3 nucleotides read TGTGCCAGTGGAGTGCATAATTCACCCCTCCACTTT. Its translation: CASGVHNSPLHF.

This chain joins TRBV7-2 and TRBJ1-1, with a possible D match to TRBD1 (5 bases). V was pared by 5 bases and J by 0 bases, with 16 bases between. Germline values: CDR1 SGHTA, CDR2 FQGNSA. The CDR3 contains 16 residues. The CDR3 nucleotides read TGTGCCAGCAGCCCGGGAGCGGGACGGGTGAACACTGAAGCTTTCTTT. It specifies CASSPGAGRVNTEAFF.

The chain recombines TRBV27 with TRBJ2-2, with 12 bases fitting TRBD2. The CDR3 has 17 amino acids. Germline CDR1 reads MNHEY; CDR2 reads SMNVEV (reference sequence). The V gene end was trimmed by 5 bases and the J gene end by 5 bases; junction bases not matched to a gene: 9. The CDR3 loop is CASSRRLAGGRTGELFF. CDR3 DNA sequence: TGTGCCAGCAGTAGGCGTCTAGCGGGAGGGAGGACCGGGGAGCTGTTTTTT.

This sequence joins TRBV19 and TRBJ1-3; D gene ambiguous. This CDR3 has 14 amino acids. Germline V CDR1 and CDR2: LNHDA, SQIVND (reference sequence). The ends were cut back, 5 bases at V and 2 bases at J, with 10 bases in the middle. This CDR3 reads CASSSVGPGNTIYF. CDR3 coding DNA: TGTGCCAGTAGTTCGGTTGGTCCTGGAAACACCATATATTTT.

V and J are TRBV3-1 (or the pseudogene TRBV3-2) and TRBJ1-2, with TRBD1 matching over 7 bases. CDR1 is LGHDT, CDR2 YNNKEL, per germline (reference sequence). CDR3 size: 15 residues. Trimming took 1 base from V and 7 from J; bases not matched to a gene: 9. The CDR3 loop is CASSQGGGGGGGYTF. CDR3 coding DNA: TGTGCCAGCAGCCAAGGAGGGGGCGGTGGTGGTGGCTACACCTTC.

The CDR3 DNA reads TGTGCCAGCAGCTTGGATCAGGGGAGCTATGGCTACACCTTC. Protein: CASSLDQGSYGYTF. The chain uses TRBV6-4 and TRBJ1-2, with D perhaps matching TRBD1 (6 bases). The germline CDR1 and CDR2 sequences are MRHNA and SNTAGT. The germline V and J ends were trimmed by 6 bases and 4 bases, with 15 bases remaining between them. The CDR3 totals 14 residues.

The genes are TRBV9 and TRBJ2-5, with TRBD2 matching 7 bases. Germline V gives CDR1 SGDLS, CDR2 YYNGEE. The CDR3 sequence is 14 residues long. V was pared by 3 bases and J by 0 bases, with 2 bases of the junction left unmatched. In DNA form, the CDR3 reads TGTGCCAGCAGCGCCCTAGCGGACCAAGAGACCCAGTACTTC. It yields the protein CASSALADQETQYF. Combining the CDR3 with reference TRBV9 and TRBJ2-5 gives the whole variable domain DSGVTQTPKHLITATGQRVTLRCSPRSGDLSVYWYQQSLDQGLQFLIQYYNGEERAKGNILERFSAQQFPDLHSELNLSSLELGDSALYFCASSALADQETQYFGPGTRLLVL.

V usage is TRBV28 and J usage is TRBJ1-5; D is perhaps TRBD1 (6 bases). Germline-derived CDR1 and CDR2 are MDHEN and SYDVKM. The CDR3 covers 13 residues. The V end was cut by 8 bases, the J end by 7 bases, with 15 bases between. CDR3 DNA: TGTGCCAGCCGCAGGACAGTTCACCAGCCCCAGCATTTT. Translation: CASRRTVHQPQHF. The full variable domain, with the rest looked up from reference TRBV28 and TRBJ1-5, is DVKVTQSSRYLVKRTGEKVFLECVQDMDHENMFWYRQDPGLGLRLIYFSYDVKMKEKGDIPEGYSVSREKKERFSLILESASTNQTSMYLCASRRTVHQPQHFGDGTRLSIL.

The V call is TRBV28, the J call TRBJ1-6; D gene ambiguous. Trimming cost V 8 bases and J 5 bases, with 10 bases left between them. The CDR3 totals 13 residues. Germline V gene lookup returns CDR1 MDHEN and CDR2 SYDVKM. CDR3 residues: CASQARNNSPLHF. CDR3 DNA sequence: TGTGCCAGCCAGGCTCGGAATAATTCACCCCTCCACTTT.

The CDR3 sequence: CATSRDYGANTGWYGYTF. For the CDR3, the DNA is TGTGCCACCAGCAGAGATTATGGGGCCAACACCGGATGGTATGGCTACACCTTC. The chain recombines TRBV15 with TRBJ1-2; possible D gene TRBD1, 5 bases. Looked up from germline, CDR1 is LNHNV and CDR2 is YYDKDF (reference sequence). Trimming shortened V by 0 bases and J by 5 bases, and 22 bases separated the two germline ends. The CDR3 covers 18 residues.

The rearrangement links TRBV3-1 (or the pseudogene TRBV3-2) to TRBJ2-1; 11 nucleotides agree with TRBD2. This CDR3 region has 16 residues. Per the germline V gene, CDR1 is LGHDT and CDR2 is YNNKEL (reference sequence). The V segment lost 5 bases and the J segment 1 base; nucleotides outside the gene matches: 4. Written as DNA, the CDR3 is TGTGCCAGCAGCAGAACTAGCGGGGGATCCTACAATGAGCAGTTCTTC. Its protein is CASSRTSGGSYNEQFF.

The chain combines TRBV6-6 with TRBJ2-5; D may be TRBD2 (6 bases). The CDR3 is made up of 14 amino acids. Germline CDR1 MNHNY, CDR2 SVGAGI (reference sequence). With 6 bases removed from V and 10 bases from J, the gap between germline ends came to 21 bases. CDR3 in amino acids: CASSTAGPSVGQYF. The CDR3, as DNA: TGTGCCAGCAGCACGGCGGGGCCCAGTGTGGGCCAGTACTTC.

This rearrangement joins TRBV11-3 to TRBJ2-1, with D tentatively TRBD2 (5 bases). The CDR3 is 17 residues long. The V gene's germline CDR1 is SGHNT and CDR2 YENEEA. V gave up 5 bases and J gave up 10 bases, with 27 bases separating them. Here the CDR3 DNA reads TGTGCCAGCAGCCCTATCCCCACTGGACTCCGCCGGAACGAGCAGTTCTTC. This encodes CASSPIPTGLRRNEQFF.

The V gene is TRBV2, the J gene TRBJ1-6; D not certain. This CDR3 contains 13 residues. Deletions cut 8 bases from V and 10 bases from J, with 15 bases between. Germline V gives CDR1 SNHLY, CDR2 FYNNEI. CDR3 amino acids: CASVTREGSPLHF. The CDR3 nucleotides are TGTGCCAGCGTGACAAGGGAGGGATCACCCCTCCACTTT.